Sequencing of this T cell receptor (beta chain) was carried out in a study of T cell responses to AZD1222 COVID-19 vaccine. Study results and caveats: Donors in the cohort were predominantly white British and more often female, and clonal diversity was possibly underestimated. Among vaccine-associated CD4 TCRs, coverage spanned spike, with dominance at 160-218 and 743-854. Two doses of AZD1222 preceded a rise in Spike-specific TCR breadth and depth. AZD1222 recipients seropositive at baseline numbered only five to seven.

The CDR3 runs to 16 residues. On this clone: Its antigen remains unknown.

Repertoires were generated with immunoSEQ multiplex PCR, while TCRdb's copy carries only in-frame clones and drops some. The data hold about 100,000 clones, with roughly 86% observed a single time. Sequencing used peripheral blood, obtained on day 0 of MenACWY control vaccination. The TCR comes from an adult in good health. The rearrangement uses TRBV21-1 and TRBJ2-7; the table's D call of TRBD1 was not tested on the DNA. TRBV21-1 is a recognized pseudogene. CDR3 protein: CASSGPRDRVLYEQYF. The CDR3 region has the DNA TGTGCCAGCAGCGGGCCCCGGGACAGGGTATTATACGAGCAGTACTTC.